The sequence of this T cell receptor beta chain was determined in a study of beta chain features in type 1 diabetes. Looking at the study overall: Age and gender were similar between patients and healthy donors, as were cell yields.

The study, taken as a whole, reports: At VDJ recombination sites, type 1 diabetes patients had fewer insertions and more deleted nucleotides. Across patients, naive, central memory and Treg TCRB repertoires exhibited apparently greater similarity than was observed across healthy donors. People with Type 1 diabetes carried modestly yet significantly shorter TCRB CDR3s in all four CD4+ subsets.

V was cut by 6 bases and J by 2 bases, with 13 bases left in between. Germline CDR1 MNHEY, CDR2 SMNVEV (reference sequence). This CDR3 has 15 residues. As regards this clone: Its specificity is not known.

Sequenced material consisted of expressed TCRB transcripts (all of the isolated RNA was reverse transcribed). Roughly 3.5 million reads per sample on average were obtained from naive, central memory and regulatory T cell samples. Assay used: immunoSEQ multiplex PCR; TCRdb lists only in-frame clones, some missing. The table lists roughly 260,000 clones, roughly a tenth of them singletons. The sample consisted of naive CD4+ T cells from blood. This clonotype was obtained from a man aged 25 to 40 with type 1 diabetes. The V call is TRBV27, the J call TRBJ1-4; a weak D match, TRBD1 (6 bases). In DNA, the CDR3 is TGTGCCAGCAGCCGAATCCAGGGGACTAATGAAAAACTGTTTTTT. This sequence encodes CASSRIQGTNEKLFF.